These 9 T cell receptor beta chains came from one sample sequenced in a study of CD8+ T cells in alopecia areata (dated by TCRdb to 2016 to 2019). The sample's time point label, in plain terms: about 25 weeks on oral tofacitinib. The treatment or condition label, as the study defines it: oral pan-JAK inhibitor, 5-10 mg twice daily. The library was obtained by the immunoSEQ multiplex PCR assay. RNA was extracted from all samples and reverse transcribed into cDNA as template for TCR sequencing. Not all clones reach the TCRdb copy of this immuneACCESS table, which keeps in-frame sequences only. Checked studies attribute under half of the gap to unresolved V genes and leave the rest unexplained. The sample table shows about 180,000 clones, and about 55% are seen once. In total, the top ten clones hold 11% of the sample. The sequenced sample was CD8+ T cells sorted from blood, obtained at week 24, from a patient treated with tofacitinib. The receptors here all came from a human donor with alopecia areata.

This clone has more than one count but fewer than ten. The chain employs TRBV30 and TRBJ1-1; TRBD1 might be the D (5 bases). Germline V gene lookup returns CDR1 GTSNPN and CDR2 SVGIG (reference sequence). This CDR3 has 12 amino acids. V was pared by 2 bases and J by 4 bases, with 8 bases between. In nucleotides, the CDR3 is TGTGCCTGGAGTTGGGACCTCACTGAAGCTTTCTTT. Amino acid sequence: CAWSWDLTEAFF.

This chain connects TRBV9 to TRBJ2-7; TRBD1 agrees at 8 bases. V gave up 4 bases and J gave up 3 bases; unmatched junction bases: 12. Germline loops: CDR1 SGDLS, CDR2 YYNGEE. The CDR3 extends over 16 amino acids. The CDR3 spells CASSPHLMGQDYEQYF. The CDR3 bases are TGTGCCAGCAGCCCCCACCTGATGGGACAGGACTACGAGCAGTACTTC. The full variable domain, in which reference TRBV9 and TRBJ2-7 provide the parts outside the CDR3, is DSGVTQTPKHLITATGQRVTLRCSPRSGDLSVYWYQQSLDQGLQFLIQYYNGEERAKGNILERFSAQQFPDLHSELNLSSLELGDSALYFCASSPHLMGQDYEQYFGPGTRLTVT.

Comment on this clone: The limits of the CDR3 on the DNA are not certain, so only TCRdb's listed CDR3 is given. Other DNA sequences in the same sample also yield this CDR3. This chain's CDR3 is CAWTSGRGQPQHF. The rearrangement links TRBV30 to TRBJ1-5. The germline V gene has CDR1 GTSNPN and CDR2 SVGIG (reference sequence). The CDR3 length is 13 residues, termini included.

This sequence joins TRBV4-3 and TRBJ2-5; 8 nucleotides line up with TRBD2. The CDR3 totals 15 residues. The V and J ends lost 1 base and 2 bases, in that order; junction bases with no gene match: 3. CDR1 LGHNA and CDR2 YSLEER come from the germline V gene. The DNA of the CDR3 is TGCGCCAGCAGCCAAGGCAGCGGGGGACAAGAGACCCAGTACTTC. As protein: CASSQGSGGQETQYF.

The chain links TRBV5-8 to TRBJ1-2; D call uncertain. This CDR3 spans 13 amino acids. The germline V and J ends were trimmed by 4 bases and 8 bases, with 15 bases remaining between them. Germline assignment: CDR1 SGHTS and CDR2 YDEGEE. The DNA for the CDR3 is TGTGCCAGCAGCCTTGGAGGCCAGCGCGGCTACACCTTC. Translation: CASSLGGQRGYTF.

The chain links TRBV30 to TRBJ2-6; D remains ambiguous. Germline CDR1 GTSNPN, CDR2 SVGIG (reference sequence). This CDR3 has 14 residues. V dropped 2 bases and J dropped 1 base, with 6 bases sitting between them. CDR3 DNA: TGTGCCTGGAGTAGAGGATCTGGGGCCAACGTCCTGACTTTC. Translating it yields CAWSRGSGANVLTF.

This rearrangement joins TRBV4-3 to TRBJ1-2; D not resolved. Trimming took 0 bases from V and 3 from J, leaving 11 bases between them. The CDR3 sequence is 15 residues long. Germline values: CDR1 LGHNA, CDR2 YSLEER. CDR3 loop: CASSQDLKADYGYTF. CDR3 nucleotides: TGCGCCAGCAGCCAAGATCTCAAGGCAGACTATGGCTACACCTTC.

The chain carries TRBV5-1 and TRBJ1-2; a possible D gene is TRBD1 (6 bases). CDR3 length: 15 amino acids. Germline-derived CDR1 and CDR2 are SGHRS and YFSETQ. V was cut by 4 bases and J by 6 bases, with 19 bases left in between. The CDR3 sequence is CASSPSGQGIDGYTF. CDR3 DNA: TGCGCCAGCAGCCCGTCGGGGCAGGGGATAGATGGCTACACCTTC.

V and J are TRBV5-6 and TRBJ1-3; D unclear. V shed 0 bases and J shed 1 base, with 5 bases lying between them. Germline values: CDR1 SGHDT, CDR2 YYEEEE. This CDR3 is built from 14 residues. The CDR3 loop reads CASSLGQSGNTIYF. CDR3 coding DNA: TGTGCCAGCAGCTTGGGGCAGTCTGGAAACACCATATATTTT. Drawing the rest from reference TRBV5-6 and TRBJ1-3, the complete variable domain is DAGVTQSPTHLIKTRGQQVTLRCSPKSGHDTVSWYQQALGQGPQFIFQYYEEEERQRGNFPDRFSGHQFPNYSSELNVNALLLGDSALYLCASSLGQSGNTIYFGEGSWLTVV.